This T cell receptor (beta chain) emerged from a study of CD8 T cells in Susac syndrome. As for the study in general: Patients with Susac syndrome, at blood draw, were therapy-naive, on corticosteroids, or on intravenous immunoglobulin alone.

With random hexamers, 0.5 to 1 ug RNA was reverse transcribed. MiXCR, applied by TCRdb to the immunoSEQ multiplex PCR reads, yields one record per CDR3 protein. The sample records over 70,000 distinct CDR3 sequences, approximately 96% being singletons. The CDR3 consists of 13 residues. J lost 4 bases, V lost 6 bases, and 2 bases had no gene match. The J gene is TRBJ2-3, the V gene TRBV12-3 or TRBV12-4; 9 bases agree with TRBD1. The sequence was obtained from a human donor with Susac syndrome. Sequencing used CD8+ T cells from PBMCs. The CDR3 nucleotides read TGTGCCAGCAGCCGGACAGGGGCAGATACGCAGTATTTT. It encodes CASSRTGADTQYF.